Presented here are 28 T cell receptor beta chains from one specimen sequenced in a study of blood T cell repertoires in COVID-19. This table comes from immunoSEQ multiplex PCR, and its TCRdb copy is limited to in-frame clones, with some not included. This sample has about 320,000 clones, with approximately 85% found just once. The sample taken for sequencing was peripheral blood. Every receptor here comes from a human donor in a cohort sampled during active COVID-19.

This rearrangement joins TRBV7-3 to TRBJ2-3; TRBD2 might be the D (6 bases). Germline V CDR1 and CDR2: SGHTA, FQGTGA. The CDR3 loop spans 15 amino acids. V was clipped by 5 bases and J by 6 bases, with 18 bases between them. CDR3 region: CASSPRGGVRDTQYF. As DNA, the CDR3 is TGTGCCAGCAGCCCCCGGGGCGGGGTAAGGGATACGCAGTATTTT.

The chain is built from TRBV7-6 and TRBJ2-1; 10 bases match TRBD1. Germline trimming cut 5 bases from V and 5 bases from J; bases unmatched to any gene: 9. Germline CDR1 SGHVS, CDR2 FNYEAQ. The CDR3 has 16 amino acids. CDR3 coding DNA: TGTGCCAGCAGCCCGTCCCGGGACAGGGGCCACAATGAGCAGTTCTTC. It yields the protein CASSPSRDRGHNEQFF.

The CDR3 is CAWSVQTGEGYTF. The CDR3 DNA follows: TGTGCCTGGAGTGTACAGACAGGGGAAGGCTACACCTTC. The chain couples TRBV30 to TRBJ1-2; 8 bases are a match to TRBD1. Looked up from germline, CDR1 is GTSNPN and CDR2 is SVGIG (reference sequence). V trimming: 0 bases; J trimming: 8 bases; junction bases outside the gene matches: 5. This CDR3 spans 13 amino acids.

The gene calls are TRBV15 and TRBJ2-1; 8 nucleotides agree with TRBD2. V gave up 1 base and J gave up 1 base; unmatched junction bases: 3. Germline CDR1 reads LNHNV; CDR2 reads YYDKDF (reference sequence). The CDR3 covers 16 residues. CDR3 protein: CATSRGRGGSYNEQFF. The DNA for the CDR3 is TGTGCCACCAGCAGAGGACGGGGGGGGTCCTACAATGAGCAGTTCTTC.

J is TRBJ1-5 and V is TRBV6-5, with 8 nucleotides matching TRBD1. Germline CDR1 is MNHEY and CDR2 is SVGAGI. This CDR3 is built from 14 residues. The trim removed 6 bases at V and 4 bases at J, leaving 5 bases unmatched. For the CDR3, the DNA is TGTGCCAGCAGGAGGGACAGGCGGAATCAGCCCCAGCATTTT. Its translation is CASRRDRRNQPQHF.

This clone was detected a few times. This chain joins TRBV7-9 and TRBJ2-7; possibly TRBD2 for D (5 bases). The CDR3 is 16 amino acids. The V end was cut by 5 bases, the J end by 6 bases, with 23 bases between. CDR1 is SEHNR, CDR2 FQNEAQ, per germline (reference sequence). CDR3 residues: CASSPPAAGLTSEQYF. The CDR3 region has the DNA TGTGCCAGCAGCCCTCCTGCTGCGGGCCTTACATCCGAGCAGTACTTC.

The chain recombines TRBV12-3 or TRBV12-4 with TRBJ2-5; D uncertain. The CDR3 is 11 residues long. Between the trimmed V and J ends, which lost 8 bases and 2 bases, there was a span of 6 bases. The CDR3 sequence is CASGTQETQYF. The CDR3 DNA is TGTGCCAGCGGCACACAAGAGACCCAGTACTTC.

The rearrangement links TRBV9 to TRBJ2-7; perhaps TRBD1 as D (5 bases). The V gene's germline CDR1 is SGDLS and CDR2 YYNGEE. CDR3 length: 15 residues. Trimming stripped 4 bases from V and 4 bases from J, with 18 bases between. The CDR3, as DNA: TGTGCCAGCAGCCCCCCCGAAGGGGCAGGATACGAGCAGTACTTC. Protein: CASSPPEGAGYEQYF.

The V and J genes are TRBV21-1 and TRBJ1-5. TRBV21-1 is designated a pseudogene. The CDR3 consists of 14 residues. CDR3 DNA: TGTGCCAAGCGGGAAGGGCTTCCAAATCAGCCCCAGCATTTT. Its protein product is CAKREGLPNQPQHF.

The chain employs TRBV6-5 and TRBJ1-5; 8 bases align to TRBD1. V gave up 6 bases and J gave up 5 bases; unmatched junction bases: 3. From germline, CDR1 is MNHEY and CDR2 SVGAGI. The CDR3 length is 13 residues. CDR3 sequence reads: CASRPQGDQPQHF. In DNA, the CDR3 is TGTGCCAGCAGACCACAGGGGGATCAGCCCCAGCATTTT.

The chain joins TRBV2 to TRBJ1-2; D is perhaps TRBD1 (5 bases). V gave up 5 bases and J gave up 8 bases, with 12 bases separating them. Per the germline V gene, CDR1 is SNHLY and CDR2 is FYNNEI. CDR3 length equals 12 residues. DNA for the CDR3: TGTGCCAGCAGTCCGGACAAAGGCGGCTACACCTTC. Its translation: CASSPDKGGYTF.

The chain links TRBV30 to TRBJ1-1; 11 bases match TRBD1. This CDR3 is 13 amino acids long. The germline V gene has CDR1 GTSNPN and CDR2 SVGIG (reference sequence). V lost 2 bases, J lost 8 bases, and 4 bases stayed unmatched. The CDR3 loop is CAWSIRTGGEAFF. CDR3 DNA sequence: TGTGCCTGGAGTATACGGACAGGGGGCGAAGCTTTCTTT. The complete variable domain, with remaining parts taken from reference TRBV30 and TRBJ1-1, reads SQTIHQWPATLVQPVGSPLSLECTVEGTSNPNLYWYRQAAGRGLQLLFYSVGIGQISSEVPQNLSASRPQDRQFILSSKKLLLSDSGFYLCAWSIRTGGEAFFGQGTRLTVV.

This chain joins TRBV10-3 and TRBJ1-2; 8 bases agree with TRBD1. After removal of 3 bases from V and 4 bases from J, the junction contained 7 bases not matched to a gene. Per the germline V gene, CDR1 is ENHRY and CDR2 is SYGVKD. The length of the CDR3 is 15 residues. The CDR3 loop reads CAISEGQGIGYGYTF. The CDR3 DNA reads TGTGCCATCAGTGAAGGACAGGGAATCGGCTATGGCTACACCTTC.

The chain recombines TRBV2 with TRBJ1-1; D perhaps matches TRBD1 (5 bases). The CDR3 is 16 residues long. V was trimmed by 4 bases and J by 4 bases, leaving 19 bases between them. Germline V gene data show CDR1 as SNHLY and CDR2 as FYNNEI. The CDR3 loop reads CASSAGVGAGGTEAFF. The CDR3 nucleotides read TGTGCCAGCAGTGCAGGAGTCGGGGCGGGGGGCACTGAAGCTTTCTTT. The whole variable domain, filled in from reference TRBV2 and TRBJ1-1, reads EPEVTQTPSHQVTQMGQEVILRCVPISNHLYFYWYRQILGQKVEFLVSFYNNEISEKSEIFDDQFSVERPDGSNFTLKIRSTKLEDSAMYFCASSAGVGAGGTEAFFGQGTRLTVV.

This clone was seen just once. This chain uses TRBV12-3 or TRBV12-4 with TRBJ2-7; D may be TRBD2 (5 bases). This CDR3 comprises 13 residues. V was trimmed by 2 bases and J by 3 bases, leaving 8 bases between them. Here the CDR3 reads CASSLNGNYEQYF. CDR3 DNA sequence: TGTGCCAGCAGTTTAAACGGGAACTACGAGCAGTACTTC.

Concerning this clone itself: A read error may explain this, as a much larger clone is one base away. The rearrangement links TRBV7-2 to TRBJ1-2; D might be TRBD1 (6 bases). CDR3 length: 12 residues. Germline V gives CDR1 SGHTA, CDR2 FQGNSA. The ends were cut back, 5 bases at V and 5 bases at J, with 9 bases in the middle. The CDR3 loop reads CASSPGVYGYTF. The DNA for the CDR3 is TGTGCCAGCAGCCCAGGGGTATATGGCTACACCTTC.

The chain is built from TRBV4-2 and TRBJ1-2; 7 bases align to TRBD1. The CDR3 has 15 amino acids. After removal of 0 bases from V and 7 bases from J, the junction contained 8 bases not matched to a gene. Germline V CDR1 and CDR2: LGHNA, YNFKEQ. The CDR3 bases are TGTGCCAGCAGCCAAGATACAGGGGCAGGTTTTGGCTACACCTTC. It translates to CASSQDTGAGFGYTF.

The V and J genes are TRBV4-1 and TRBJ1-4, with TRBD1 matching over 7 bases. CDR3 size: 15 residues. V was pared by 1 base and J by 7 bases, with 6 bases of the junction left unmatched. CDR1 and CDR2 (germline): MGHRA, YSYEKL. The CDR3: CASSQVVQGGEKLFF. The CDR3 region has the DNA TGCGCCAGCAGCCAAGTCGTCCAGGGGGGTGAAAAACTGTTTTTT.

This clone has only one observation. This sequence joins TRBV5-6 and TRBJ2-7; possibly TRBD1 for D (5 bases). The V end was cut by 4 bases, the J end by 0 bases, with 14 bases between. The CDR3 sequence is 15 residues long. Germline loops: CDR1 SGHDT, CDR2 YYEEEE. CDR3: CASSTQGTRSYEQYF. The CDR3 DNA sequence: TGTGCCAGCAGCACGCAGGGAACTCGCTCCTACGAGCAGTACTTC.

The rearrangement uses TRBV12-3 or TRBV12-4 and TRBJ2-1, with D unclear. This CDR3 is built from 13 residues. V was pared by 7 bases and J by 0 bases, with 7 bases between. CDR3: CASMGSSYNEQFF. The CDR3 region has the DNA TGTGCCAGCATGGGCAGCTCCTACAATGAGCAGTTCTTC.

Concerning this clone: Other DNA sequences in the same sample also yield this CDR3. The chain couples TRBV7-3 to TRBJ1-1; D unresolved. This CDR3 is built from 13 residues. The germline CDR1 and CDR2 sequences are SGHTA and FQGTGA. The ends were cut back, 2 bases at V and 3 bases at J, with 7 bases in the middle. The CDR3 spells CASSLRRDTEAFF. In DNA, the CDR3 is TGTGCCAGCAGCTTACGGAGAGACACTGAAGCTTTCTTT.

V and J are TRBV7-9 and TRBJ1-6; D might be TRBD1 (6 bases). The length of the CDR3 is 16 residues. Germline V CDR1 and CDR2: SEHNR, FQNEAQ (reference sequence). V was clipped by 6 bases and J by 8 bases, with 20 bases between them. The CDR3, as DNA: TGTGCCAGCAGTCACAAACAGGGAGATCGTCATTCACCCCTCCACTTT. Its protein product is CASSHKQGDRHSPLHF.

This clone has ten or more counts. The chain carries TRBV5-1 and TRBJ1-2, with 8 bases that match TRBD1. This CDR3 comprises 14 residues. CDR1 and CDR2 from the germline V gene are SGHRS and YFSETQ. V trimming: 4 bases; J trimming: 6 bases; junction bases outside the gene matches: 8. The CDR3 DNA reads as TGCGCCAGCAGCCCCGGACAGGGTATGCATGGCTACACCTTC. Residues: CASSPGQGMHGYTF.

This clone was recorded a few times. V gene TRBV9 combines with J gene TRBJ2-1, with 8 bases aligning to TRBD2. V was clipped by 2 bases and J by 3 bases; unmatched bases: 4. The CDR3 totals 15 residues. Per the germline V gene, CDR1 is SGDLS and CDR2 is YYNGEE. The CDR3 DNA reads as TGTGCCAGCAGCGTTACCGGGACTAGCTACAATGAGCAGTTCTTC. Its translation is CASSVTGTSYNEQFF.

The chain is built from TRBV5-5 and TRBJ1-2; weak D call: TRBD1 (6 bases). Germline lookup yields CDR1 SGHKS and CDR2 YYEKEE (reference sequence). There are 15 residues in the CDR3. V was trimmed by 4 bases and J by 5 bases, leaving 18 bases between them. CDR3 nucleotides: TGTGCCAGCAGCCTCCTTGAGAGGGGGGGGTATGGCTACACCTTC. Its protein is CASSLLERGGYGYTF.

V and J are TRBV14 and TRBJ2-7; 9 nucleotides agree with TRBD2. After removal of 0 bases from V and 5 bases from J, the junction contained 8 bases not matched to a gene. There are 16 residues in the CDR3. Germline V gives CDR1 SGHDN, CDR2 FVKESK. This CDR3 reads CASSQDILAGTNEQYF. CDR3 DNA sequence: TGTGCCAGCAGCCAAGATATCCTAGCGGGGACCAACGAGCAGTACTTC. Full variable domain (missing parts from reference TRBV14 and TRBJ2-7): EAGVTQFPSHSVIEKGQTVTLRCDPISGHDNLYWYRRVMGKEIKFLLHFVKESKQDESGMPNNRFLAERTGGTYSTLKVQPAELEDSGVYFCASSQDILAGTNEQYFGPGTRLTVT.

This clone was seen ten or more times. The chain has TRBV7-2 and TRBJ1-2; D might be TRBD1 (5 bases). Germline CDR1 and CDR2: SGHTA and FQGNSA. CDR3 length equals 15 residues. The V end was cut by 10 bases, the J end by 3 bases, with 21 bases between. CDR3 DNA sequence: TGTGCCACCGCTACCCTTACAGGAACCTACTATGGCTACACCTTC. Amino acid sequence: CATATLTGTYYGYTF.

This sequence joins TRBV7-9 and TRBJ1-3, with D unresolved. Germline CDR1 reads SEHNR; CDR2 reads FQNEAQ (reference sequence). CDR3 length: 15 residues. Trimming stripped 2 bases from V and 0 bases from J, with 8 bases between. The DNA for the CDR3 is TGTGCCAGCAGCTTAACGCCGGTCTCTGGAAACACCATATATTTT. Its translation: CASSLTPVSGNTIYF.